A selection of T cell receptor beta chains follows, all from one sample in a study of identical twins. MiXCR was run by TCRdb on the 5' RACE reads, yielding one entry per CDR3 protein. Among around 1.7 million distinct CDR3 sequences, under 35% were seen once, and the ten largest hold more than 0.25%. Sample: cord blood. These receptors all come from a newborn girl in good health. The CDR3 runs from the conserved cysteine through the conserved F or W. A D gene is named only where the DNA matches it firmly. Where a row states a size, it is once, few, many or the class of an expanded clone; other rows omit it.

size: .
V: TRBV2
D: TRBD2
J: TRBJ2-7
CDR3: CASSDQVVAGFSYEQCF
DNA: TGTGCCAGCAGTGACCAGGTAGTAGCGGGATTCTCCTACGAGCAGTGCTTC

size: .
V: TRBV12-3/TRBV12-4
D: TRBD2
J: TRBJ2-3
CDR3: CACSLLAVTDTQYF
DNA: TGTGCCTGCAGCCTCCTAGCGGTCACAGATACGCAGTATTTT

size: .
V: TRBV24-1
D: TRBD2
J: TRBJ2-7
CDR3: CATSDPGLAGGRALYNEQYF
DNA: TGTGCCACCAGTGATCCAGGACTAGCGGGGGGACGTGCCCTCTACAATGAGCAGTACTTC

size: .
V: TRBV6-2/TRBV6-3
D: TRBD1
J: TRBJ2-1
CDR3: CASVTRDRGRQGYNEQFF
DNA: TGTGCCAGCGTAACCCGGGACAGGGGGCGCCAAGGCTACAATGAGCAGTTCTTC

size: .
V: TRBV4-2
D: .
J: TRBJ1-3
CDR3: CASSQARDKGNTIYF
DNA: TGTGCCAGCAGCCAAGCCAGGGACAAGGGAAACACCATATATTTT

size: .
V: TRBV24-1
D: .
J: TRBJ1-5
CDR3: CATSDSFNQPQHF
DNA: TGTGCCACCAGCGACAGTTTCAATCAGCCCCAGCATTTT

size: once
V: TRBV19
D: .
J: TRBJ2-7
CDR3: CASSISGSNYEQYF
DNA: TGTGCCAGTAGTATTAGCGGTTCGAACTACGAGCAGTACTTC

size: .
V: TRBV6-1
D: .
J: TRBJ2-1
CDR3: CASSHNYNEQFF
DNA: TGTGCCAGCAGTCACAACTACAATGAGCAGTTCTTC

size: few
V: TRBV20-1
D: .
J: TRBJ2-2
CDR3: CSAAGDTGELFF
DNA: TGCAGTGCGGCTGGGGACACCGGGGAGCTGTTTTTT

size: few
V: TRBV18
D: .
J: TRBJ2-7
CDR3: CASSPLRQRSYEQYF
DNA: TGTGCCAGCTCACCCCTCCGACAGCGATCCTACGAGCAGTACTTC

size: .
V: TRBV25-1
D: .
J: TRBJ1-2
CDR3: CASSEYQGRGYTF
DNA: TGTGCCAGCAGTGAATATCAGGGGAGGGGCTACACCTTC

size: .
V: TRBV30
D: .
J: TRBJ1-2
CDR3: CAWSDPRVGGGYTF
DNA: TGTGCCTGGAGCGACCCAAGGGTCGGGGGGGGCTACACCTTC

size: .
V: TRBV6-5
D: TRBD2
J: TRBJ2-5
CDR3: CASSYRKLLAGEETQYF
DNA: TGTGCCAGCAGTTACCGGAAACTTCTAGCGGGAGAAGAGACCCAGTACTTC

size: few
V: TRBV12-3/TRBV12-4
D: .
J: TRBJ2-7
CDR3: CASSLRRLTYEQYF
DNA: TGTGCCAGCAGTCTGCGAAGGCTCACCTACGAGCAGTACTTC

size: .
V: TRBV29-1
D: TRBD1
J: TRBJ2-3
CDR3: CSVGDRDPDTQYF
DNA: TGCAGCGTTGGGGACAGGGATCCAGATACGCAGTATTTT

size: .
V: TRBV10-3
D: .
J: TRBJ2-1
CDR3: CAISEGFLDELFF
DNA: TGTGCCATCAGTGAGGGCTTTTTGGATGAGCTGTTCTTC

size: .
V: TRBV6-2/TRBV6-3
D: .
J: TRBJ1-5
CDR3: CATRGGNQPQHF
DNA: TGTGCCACAAGGGGAGGCAATCAGCCCCAGCATTTT

size: .
V: TRBV12-3/TRBV12-4
D: TRBD2
J: TRBJ2-1
CDR3: CASSLALWTSGRASYNEQFF
DNA: TGTGCCAGCAGTTTAGCGCTTTGGACTAGCGGGAGGGCCTCCTACAATGAGCAGTTCTTC

size: .
V: TRBV6-5
D: .
J: TRBJ2-7
CDR3: CASSRSFSYNEQYF
DNA: TGTGCCAGCAGTCGCAGTTTCTCCTACAATGAGCAGTACTTC

size: .
V: TRBV12-3/TRBV12-4
D: TRBD2
J: TRBJ2-1
CDR3: CASSLSGTSGNNEQFF
DNA: TGTGCCAGCAGTCTATCCGGGACTAGCGGGAACAATGAGCAGTTCTTC

size: few
V: TRBV29-1
D: .
J: TRBJ1-2
CDR3: CSAESGTSYGYTF
DNA: TGCAGCGCTGAATCCGGGACAAGCTATGGCTACACCTTC

size: few
V: TRBV9
D: .
J: TRBJ2-4
CDR3: CASSAEGMAYF
DNA: TGTGCCAGCAGCGCGGAGGGGATGGCGTACTTC

size: .
V: TRBV12-3/TRBV12-4
D: .
J: TRBJ1-1
CDR3: CASSYTNLVKMNTEAFF
DNA: TGTGCCAGCAGCTATACCAACCTGGTTAAGATGAACACTGAAGCTTTCTTT

size: few
V: TRBV6-5
D: TRBD1
J: TRBJ1-4
CDR3: CASSTGTGMGKLFF
DNA: TGTGCCAGCAGTACCGGGACAGGGATGGGAAAACTGTTTTTT

size: many
V: TRBV7-2
D: .
J: TRBJ2-3
CDR3: CASSTPTGGTDTQYF
DNA: TGTGCCAGCAGCACCCCGACTGGCGGCACAGATACGCAGTATTTT

size: .
V: TRBV20-1
D: TRBD2
J: TRBJ2-1
CDR3: CSASGTRVAYEQFF
DNA: TGCAGTGCTAGCGGGACTAGAGTGGCTTATGAGCAGTTCTTC

size: .
V: TRBV27
D: .
J: TRBJ2-7
CDR3: CASSSLGERYEQYF
DNA: TGTGCCAGCAGTTCGCTCGGGGAAAGGTACGAGCAGTACTTC

size: .
V: TRBV12-3/TRBV12-4
D: .
J: TRBJ1-6
CDR3: CASTKALSYNSPLHF
DNA: TGTGCCAGCACTAAGGCTCTCTCCTATAATTCACCCCTCCACTTT

size: few
V: TRBV4-1
D: TRBD2
J: TRBJ2-1
CDR3: CASSQLWTSGTYNEQFF
DNA: TGCGCCAGCAGCCAACTCTGGACTAGCGGGACCTACAATGAGCAGTTCTTC

size: .
V: TRBV19
D: .
J: TRBJ1-1
CDR3: CASSVRGYEAFF
DNA: TGTGCCAGTAGCGTCAGGGGTTATGAAGCTTTCTTT

size: .
V: TRBV20-1
D: .
J: TRBJ2-5
CDR3: CSARRGPYQETQYF
DNA: TGCAGTGCTAGGCGGGGACCGTACCAAGAGACCCAGTACTTC

size: .
V: TRBV29-1
D: TRBD2
J: TRBJ2-3
CDR3: CSDGRLAGGARFTQYF
DNA: TGCAGCGATGGGCGGCTAGCGGGGGGAGCTAGGTTTACGCAGTATTTT

size: .
V: TRBV4-2
D: TRBD2
J: TRBJ2-3
CDR3: CASSQPRAGGADTQYF
DNA: TGTGCCAGCAGCCAGCCTAGGGCGGGAGGTGCAGATACGCAGTATTTT

size: .
V: TRBV2
D: TRBD2
J: TRBJ2-7
CDR3: CASSPGLSTWEQYF
DNA: TGTGCCAGCTCACCGGGACTATCTACATGGGAGCAGTACTTC

size: .
V: TRBV7-2
D: TRBD2
J: TRBJ2-7
CDR3: CASSEMRGLLYNEQYF
DNA: TGTGCCAGCAGCGAAATGAGGGGACTATTGTACAATGAGCAGTACTTC

size: .
V: TRBV7-2
D: TRBD1
J: TRBJ2-7
CDR3: CACSPLGQTYEQYF
DNA: TGTGCCTGCAGCCCGTTGGGACAGACCTACGAGCAGTACTTC

size: few
V: TRBV5-6
D: .
J: TRBJ2-7
CDR3: CASSLGRAVTYEQYF
DNA: TGTGCCAGCAGCTTGGGTCGAGCCGTTACCTACGAGCAGTACTTC

size: once
V: TRBV10-3
D: .
J: TRBJ1-4
CDR3: CAISASKDEKLFF
DNA: TGTGCCATCAGTGCGTCTAAGGATGAAAAACTGTTTTTT

size: .
V: TRBV10-2
D: .
J: TRBJ1-5
CDR3: CASKPNRNQPQHF
DNA: TGCGCCAGCAAACCTAACAGGAATCAGCCCCAGCATTTT

size: few
V: TRBV12-3/TRBV12-4
D: TRBD1
J: TRBJ1-1
CDR3: CASSLFGTGRSEAFF
DNA: TGTGCCAGCAGTTTATTTGGGACAGGGAGATCTGAAGCTTTCTTT

size: .
V: TRBV12-3/TRBV12-4
D: .
J: TRBJ1-1
CDR3: CASSWGRRTEAFF
DNA: TGTGCCAGCAGTTGGGGCAGGAGGACTGAAGCTTTCTTT

size: .
V: TRBV11-2
D: TRBD1
J: TRBJ2-1
CDR3: CASSYTTGSSYNEQFF
DNA: TGTGCCAGCAGCTATACGACAGGGAGCTCCTACAATGAGCAGTTCTTC

size: .
V: TRBV3-1
D: .
J: TRBJ2-7
CDR3: CASSQDWRGVYEQYF
DNA: TGTGCCAGCAGCCAAGATTGGAGGGGGGTTTACGAGCAGTACTTC

size: few
V: TRBV5-4
D: .
J: TRBJ2-7
CDR3: CASSVTSSEQYF
DNA: TGTGCCAGCAGCGTAACTAGCTCTGAGCAGTACTTC

size: .
V: TRBV25-1
D: TRBD1
J: TRBJ2-7
CDR3: CATRPGQGSYEQYF
DNA: TGTGCCACCCGGCCGGGACAGGGGTCTTACGAGCAGTACTTC

size: .
V: TRBV6-6
D: TRBD2
J: TRBJ2-1
CDR3: CASSCTGTSVYNEQFF
DNA: TGTGCCAGCAGCTGTACCGGGACTAGCGTCTACAATGAGCAGTTCTTC

size: few
V: TRBV5-1
D: TRBD1
J: TRBJ1-1
CDR3: CASSGRTGANTEAFF
DNA: TGCGCCAGCAGCGGGAGGACAGGGGCCAACACTGAAGCTTTCTTT

size: .
V: TRBV5-1
D: .
J: TRBJ2-4
CDR3: CASSFGQQNIQYF
DNA: TGCGCCAGCAGCTTTGGACAGCAGAACATTCAGTACTTC

size: .
V: TRBV28
D: .
J: TRBJ2-1
CDR3: CASSPHRSISHEQFF
DNA: TGTGCCAGCAGTCCCCATAGGTCCATCTCCCATGAGCAGTTCTTC

size: few
V: TRBV28
D: .
J: TRBJ2-7
CDR3: CASTPRYSGATDYEQYF
DNA: TGTGCCAGCACCCCCCGATATTCGGGGGCCACTGATTACGAGCAGTACTTC

size: .
V: TRBV10-3
D: TRBD2
J: TRBJ2-1
CDR3: CAISVQTGGRRSSYNEQFF
DNA: TGTGCCATCAGTGTCCAAACCGGCGGGAGAAGGAGCTCCTACAATGAGCAGTTCTTC

size: .
V: TRBV10-3
D: .
J: TRBJ1-3
CDR3: CATRFGDSGNTIYF
DNA: TGTGCCACCCGATTCGGGGACTCTGGAAACACCATATATTTT

size: .
V: TRBV20-1
D: .
J: TRBJ2-3
CDR3: CSAPPPGLSTDTQYF
DNA: TGCAGTGCTCCCCCGCCGGGACTCAGCACAGATACGCAGTATTTT